This T cell receptor beta chain was recorded in a study of blood T cell repertoires in COVID-19. Study at large: Acute-phase and convalescent COVID-19 samples originated in the United States, Italy and Spain.

In the original analysis: By means of reference gene primer amplification, nucleated cell counts were estimated. TCRdb keeps only in-frame clones here, not all; method: immunoSEQ multiplex PCR. The D gene and trimming were derived from the DNA, and the V and J assignments and clone size from that table. The profile shows a few hundred thousand clones, 70% to 90% of them singletons. This sequence originates from a man between 18 and 29 years old with active or convalescent COVID-19. The sequencing sample was made of peripheral blood.

The CDR3 loop reads CASSSTGVNSPLHF. CDR3 sequence (DNA): TGTGCCAGCAGCAGCACAGGGGTTAATTCACCCCTCCACTTT. The J gene is TRBJ1-6, the V gene TRBV13, with 7 bases matching TRBD1. V lost 5 bases to trimming and J lost 6 bases; unmatched junction nucleotides: 4. This CDR3 spans 14 amino acids. Per germline, CDR1 PRHDT and CDR2 FYEKMQ (reference sequence).